This entry describes one T cell receptor beta chain. CDR3 size: 13 residues. The junction had 11 bases not matched to a gene; V was cut back by 7 bases and J by 9 bases. Germline V gene sequence: CDR1 SNHLY, CDR2 FYNNEI. The data stem from a study of blood T cell repertoires in COVID-19. Data came from immunoSEQ multiplex PCR; TCRdb stores just in-frame clones and leaves some out. This table holds 60,000 to 70,000 clones, roughly 83% found once. The sequence derives from a man in his forties or fifties with active COVID-19. The rearrangement links TRBV2 to TRBJ1-2; 7 nucleotides line up with TRBD1. Sequencing was performed on peripheral blood. In nucleotides, the CDR3 is TGTGCCAGCATTCAGGGGGGACCTGAGAGCTACACCTTC. This codes for CASIQGGPESYTF. Combining the CDR3 with reference TRBV2 and TRBJ1-2 gives the whole variable domain EPEVTQTPSHQVTQMGQEVILRCVPISNHLYFYWYRQILGQKVEFLVSFYNNEISEKSEIFDDQFSVERPDGSNFTLKIRSTKLEDSAMYFCASIQGGPESYTFGSGTRLTVV.